This T cell receptor (beta chain) was found in a study of cytomegalovirus exposure and HLA in healthy donors. General study points: In an earlier analysis, about 87% or about 30%: the productive usage of most TCR beta V segments.

The PCR used 60 Vbeta and 13 Jbeta primers. Some clones are missing from TCRdb's copy, which holds only in-frame ones; the method was immunoSEQ multiplex PCR. The table records about 130,000 clones, roughly 85% of them present only once. On this clone itself: Its antigen is as yet unknown. Its ends do not fully match the called genes, so a read error is possible.

This TCR was sampled from a boy between 10 and 17 years old in good health and CMV-seronegative. Sequencing was done on a sample of PBMCs.

CDR3: CASSQGPSYPTPDF. Here the CDR3 DNA reads TGTGCCAGCAGCCAGGGGCCCTCTTATCCCACCCCAGACTTC. The chain combines TRBV5-6 with TRBJ2-5; possibly TRBD1 for D (6 bases). This CDR3 is built from 14 residues. Germline V CDR1 and CDR2: SGHDT, YYEEEE.